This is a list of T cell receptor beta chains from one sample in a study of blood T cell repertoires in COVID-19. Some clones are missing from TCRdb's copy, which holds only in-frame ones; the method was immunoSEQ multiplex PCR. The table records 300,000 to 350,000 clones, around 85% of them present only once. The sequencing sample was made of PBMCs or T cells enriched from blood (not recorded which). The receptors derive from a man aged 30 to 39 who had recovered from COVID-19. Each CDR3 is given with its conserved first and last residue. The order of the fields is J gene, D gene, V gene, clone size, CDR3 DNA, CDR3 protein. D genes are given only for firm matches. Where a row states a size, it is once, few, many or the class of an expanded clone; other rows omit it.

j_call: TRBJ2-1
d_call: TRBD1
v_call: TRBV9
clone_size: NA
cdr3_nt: TGTGCCAGCAGCGTAGAACAGGGGGCGGCGGATGAGCAGTTCTTC
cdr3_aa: CASSVEQGAADEQFF

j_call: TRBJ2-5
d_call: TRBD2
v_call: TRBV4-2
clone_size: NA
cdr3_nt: TGTGCCAGCAGCCAAGATGCGACTAGCGGGTACCAAGAGACCCAGTACTTC
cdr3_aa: CASSQDATSGYQETQYF

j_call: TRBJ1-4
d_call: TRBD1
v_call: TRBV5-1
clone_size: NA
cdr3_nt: TGCGCCAGCCGACAGGGGGTTGCAACTAATGAAAAACTGTTTTTT
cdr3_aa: CASRQGVATNEKLFF

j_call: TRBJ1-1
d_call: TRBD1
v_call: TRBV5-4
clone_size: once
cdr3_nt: TGTGCCAGCAGCTCGATGCCAGACAGGGAGAACACTGAAGCTTTCTTT
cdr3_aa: CASSSMPDRENTEAFF

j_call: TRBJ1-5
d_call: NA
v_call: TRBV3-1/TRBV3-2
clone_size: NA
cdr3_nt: TGTGCCAGCAGCCAAACACTAGGCAATCAGCCCCAGCATTTT
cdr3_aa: CASSQTLGNQPQHF

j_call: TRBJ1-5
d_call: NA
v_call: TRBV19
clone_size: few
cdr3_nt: TGTGCCAGTAGGGAGATTAATAGCAATCAGCCCCAGCATTTT
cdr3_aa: CASREINSNQPQHF

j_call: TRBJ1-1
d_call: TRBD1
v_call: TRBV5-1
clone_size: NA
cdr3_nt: TGCGCCAGCAGCGGAGCAGGGGGTTGGGACACTGAAGCTTTCTTT
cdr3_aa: CASSGAGGWDTEAFF

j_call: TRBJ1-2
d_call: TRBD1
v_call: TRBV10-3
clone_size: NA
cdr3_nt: TGTGCCATCAGTGGGACAGGGGGCGCGACTGGCTACACCTTC
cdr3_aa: CAISGTGGATGYTF

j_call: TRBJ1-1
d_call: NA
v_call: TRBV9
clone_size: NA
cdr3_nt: TGTGCCAGCAGCGCCACGGGGGGGGCCACTGAAGCTTTCTTT
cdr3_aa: CASSATGGATEAFF

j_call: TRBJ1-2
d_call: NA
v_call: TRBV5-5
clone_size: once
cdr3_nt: TGTGCCAGCAGACTGACAGTCAACTATGGCTACACCTTC
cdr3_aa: CASRLTVNYGYTF

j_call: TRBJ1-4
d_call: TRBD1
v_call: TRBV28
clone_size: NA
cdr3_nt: TGTGCCAGCAGTGTCCGGGACAGGCTTAATGAAAAACTGTTTTTT
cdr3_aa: CASSVRDRLNEKLFF

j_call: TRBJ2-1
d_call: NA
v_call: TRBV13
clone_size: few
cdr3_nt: TGTGCCAGCAGCCGCCAGGGGTTCGAGCAGTTCTTC
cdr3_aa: CASSRQGFEQFF

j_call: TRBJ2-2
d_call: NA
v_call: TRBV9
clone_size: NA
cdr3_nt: TGTGCCAGCAGCGTAAATATCAGGCCGAACACCGGGGAGCTGTTTTTT
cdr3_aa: CASSVNIRPNTGELFF

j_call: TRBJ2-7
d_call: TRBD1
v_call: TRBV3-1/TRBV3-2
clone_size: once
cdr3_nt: TGTGCCAGCAGCCGGGCAGGGGGCTACGAGCAGTACTTC
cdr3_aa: CASSRAGGYEQYF

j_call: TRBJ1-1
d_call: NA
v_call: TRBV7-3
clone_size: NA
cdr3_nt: TGTGCCAGCGGTTGGGAGAAAGAGGAGAACACTGAAGCTTTCTTT
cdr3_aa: CASGWEKEENTEAFF

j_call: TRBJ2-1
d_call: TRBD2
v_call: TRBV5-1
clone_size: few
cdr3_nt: TGCGCCAGCAGCTTCGAGACTAGCGGGGAGTACAATGAGCAGTTCTTC
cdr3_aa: CASSFETSGEYNEQFF

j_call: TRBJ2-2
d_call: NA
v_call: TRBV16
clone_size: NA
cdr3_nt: TGTGCCAGCAGCCAATTCAATCCGTCGGCCGGGGAGCTGTTTTTT
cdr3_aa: CASSQFNPSAGELFF

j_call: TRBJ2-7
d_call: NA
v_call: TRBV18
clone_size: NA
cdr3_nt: TGTGCCAGCTCACCGAATGTGGAGTCCTACGAGCAGTACTTC
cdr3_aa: CASSPNVESYEQYF

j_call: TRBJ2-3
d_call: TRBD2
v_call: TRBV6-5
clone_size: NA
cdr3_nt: TGTGCCAGCAGTTTGAGCGGGGGGACAGATACGCAGTATTTT
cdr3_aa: CASSLSGGTDTQYF

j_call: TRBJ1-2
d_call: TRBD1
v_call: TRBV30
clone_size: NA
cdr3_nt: TGTGCCTCTAATTGGCGGGACAGGGGGCCTGGCTACACCTTC
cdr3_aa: CASNWRDRGPGYTF

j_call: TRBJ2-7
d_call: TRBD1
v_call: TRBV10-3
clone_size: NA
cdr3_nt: TGTGCCACAAAAGGACAGGCAACGGGGATCGCGTACGAGCAGTACTTC
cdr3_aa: CATKGQATGIAYEQYF

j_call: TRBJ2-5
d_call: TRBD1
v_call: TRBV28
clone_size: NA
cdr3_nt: TGTGCCAGCAGTTTCGGACAGGGCCCGACGGAGACCCAGTACTTC
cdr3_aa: CASSFGQGPTETQYF